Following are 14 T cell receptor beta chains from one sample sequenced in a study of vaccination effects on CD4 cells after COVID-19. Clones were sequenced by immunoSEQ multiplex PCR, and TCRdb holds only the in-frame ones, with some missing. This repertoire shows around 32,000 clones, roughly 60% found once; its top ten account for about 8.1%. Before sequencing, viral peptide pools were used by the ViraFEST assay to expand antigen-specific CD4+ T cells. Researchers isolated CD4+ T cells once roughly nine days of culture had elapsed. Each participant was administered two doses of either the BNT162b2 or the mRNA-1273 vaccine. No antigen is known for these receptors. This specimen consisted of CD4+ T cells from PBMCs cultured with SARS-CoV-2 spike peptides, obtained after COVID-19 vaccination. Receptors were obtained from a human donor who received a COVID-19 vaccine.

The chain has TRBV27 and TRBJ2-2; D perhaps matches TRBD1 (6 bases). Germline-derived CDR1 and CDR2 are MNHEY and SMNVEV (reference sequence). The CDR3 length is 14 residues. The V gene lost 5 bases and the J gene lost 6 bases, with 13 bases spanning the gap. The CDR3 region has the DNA TGTGCCAGCAGTGGAGACAGGTCGGCCGGGGAGCTGTTTTTT. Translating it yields CASSGDRSAGELFF.

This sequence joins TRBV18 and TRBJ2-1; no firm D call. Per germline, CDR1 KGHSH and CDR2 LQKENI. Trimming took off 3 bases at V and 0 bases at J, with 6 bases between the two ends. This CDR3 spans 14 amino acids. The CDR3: CASSPSSSYNEQFF. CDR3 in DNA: TGTGCCAGCTCACCGTCCTCCTCCTACAATGAGCAGTTCTTC.

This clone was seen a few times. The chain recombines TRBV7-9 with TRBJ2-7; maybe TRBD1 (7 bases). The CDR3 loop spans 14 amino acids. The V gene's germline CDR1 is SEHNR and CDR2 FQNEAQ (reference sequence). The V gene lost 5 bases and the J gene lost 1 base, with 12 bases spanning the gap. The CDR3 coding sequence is TGTGCCAGCAGCGGGGGGACAGCTTCCTACGAGCAGTACTTC. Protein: CASSGGTASYEQYF.

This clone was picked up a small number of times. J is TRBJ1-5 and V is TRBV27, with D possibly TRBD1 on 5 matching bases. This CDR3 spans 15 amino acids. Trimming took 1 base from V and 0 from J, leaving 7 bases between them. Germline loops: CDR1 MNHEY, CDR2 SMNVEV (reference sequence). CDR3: CASSLWGDSNQPQHF. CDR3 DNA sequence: TGTGCCAGCAGTTTATGGGGGGATAGCAATCAGCCCCAGCATTTT.

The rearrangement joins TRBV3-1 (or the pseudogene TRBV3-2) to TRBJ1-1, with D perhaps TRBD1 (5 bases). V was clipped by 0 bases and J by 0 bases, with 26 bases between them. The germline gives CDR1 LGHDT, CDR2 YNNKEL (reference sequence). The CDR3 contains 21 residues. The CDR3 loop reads CASSQDKHFFWGGDMNTEAFF. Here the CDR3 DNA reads TGTGCCAGCAGCCAAGATAAGCATTTTTTTTGGGGGGGGGATATGAACACTGAAGCTTTCTTT.

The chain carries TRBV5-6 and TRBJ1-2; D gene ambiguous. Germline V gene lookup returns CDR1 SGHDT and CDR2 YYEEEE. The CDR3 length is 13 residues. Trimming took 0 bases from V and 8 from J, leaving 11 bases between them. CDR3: CASSLGGNAGYTF. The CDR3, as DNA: TGTGCCAGCAGCTTGGGGGGAAATGCCGGCTACACCTTC.

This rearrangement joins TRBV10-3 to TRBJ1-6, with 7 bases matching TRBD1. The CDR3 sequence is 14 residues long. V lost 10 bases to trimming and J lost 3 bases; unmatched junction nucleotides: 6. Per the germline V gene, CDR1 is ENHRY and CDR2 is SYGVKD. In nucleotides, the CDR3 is TGTGCCACCCGACAGGGTAACTATAATTCACCCCTCCACTTT. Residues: CATRQGNYNSPLHF.

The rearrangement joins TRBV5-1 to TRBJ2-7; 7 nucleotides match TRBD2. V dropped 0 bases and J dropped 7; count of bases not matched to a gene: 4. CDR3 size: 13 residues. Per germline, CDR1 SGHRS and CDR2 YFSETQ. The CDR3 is CASSLGGGTEQYF. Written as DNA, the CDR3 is TGCGCCAGCAGCTTGGGGGGGGGAACGGAGCAGTACTTC.

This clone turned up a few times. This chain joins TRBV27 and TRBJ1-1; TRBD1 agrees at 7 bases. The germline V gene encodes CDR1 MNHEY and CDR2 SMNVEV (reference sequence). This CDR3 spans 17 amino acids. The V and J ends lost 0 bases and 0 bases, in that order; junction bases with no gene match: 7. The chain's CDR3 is CASSLSGGWGMNTEAFF. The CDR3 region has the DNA TGTGCCAGCAGTTTATCAGGGGGCTGGGGTATGAACACTGAAGCTTTCTTT.

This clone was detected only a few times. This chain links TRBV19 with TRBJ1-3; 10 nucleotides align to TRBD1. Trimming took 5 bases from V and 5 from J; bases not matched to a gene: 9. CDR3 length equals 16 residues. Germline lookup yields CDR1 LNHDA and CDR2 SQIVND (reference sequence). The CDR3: CASSLRQGAFRNTIYF. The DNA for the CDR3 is TGTGCCAGTAGTCTAAGACAGGGGGCCTTTAGAAACACCATATATTTT.

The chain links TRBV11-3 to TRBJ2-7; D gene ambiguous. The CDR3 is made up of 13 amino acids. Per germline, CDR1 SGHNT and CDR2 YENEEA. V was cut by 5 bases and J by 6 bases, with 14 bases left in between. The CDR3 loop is CASSTRADGEQYF. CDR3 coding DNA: TGTGCCAGCAGCACACGGGCGGACGGCGAGCAGTACTTC.

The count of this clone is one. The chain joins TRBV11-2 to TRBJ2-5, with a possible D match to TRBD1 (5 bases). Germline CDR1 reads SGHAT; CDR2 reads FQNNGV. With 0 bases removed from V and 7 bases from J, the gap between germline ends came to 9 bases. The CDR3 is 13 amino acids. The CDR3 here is CASSLEPQGTQYF. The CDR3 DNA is TGTGCCAGCAGCTTAGAACCTCAGGGGACCCAGTACTTC.

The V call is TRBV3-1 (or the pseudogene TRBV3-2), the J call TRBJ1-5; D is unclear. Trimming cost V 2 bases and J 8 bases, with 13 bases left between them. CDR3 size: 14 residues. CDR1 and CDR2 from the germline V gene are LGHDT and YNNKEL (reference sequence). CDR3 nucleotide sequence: TGTGCCAGCAGCCAACGGGCGGGTTTGGAGCCCCAGCATTTT. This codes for CASSQRAGLEPQHF.

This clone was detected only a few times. The CDR3 region is CASSLSDRGHYEQYF. CDR3 sequence (DNA): TGTGCCAGCAGTTTAAGCGACAGGGGGCACTACGAGCAGTACTTC. This chain connects TRBV27 to TRBJ2-7; 10 bases line up with TRBD1. The CDR3 is 15 residues long. Germline assignment: CDR1 MNHEY and CDR2 SMNVEV (reference sequence). Trimming at V came to 2 bases and at J to 3 bases, leaving 4 bases not matched to a gene.